This T cell receptor beta chain appears in the sequencing data of a study of blood T cell repertoires in COVID-19. Turning to the study itself: Acute-phase and convalescent COVID-19 samples originated in the United States, Italy and Spain. The analysed material was cDNA or gDNA that came from T cells, B-cell-depleted T cells, or PBMCs.

Measured with immunoSEQ multiplex PCR; TCRdb has only the in-frame clones, and not every one. The sample records about 240,000 clones, roughly 86% being singletons. In the case of this clone: Other DNA sequences from this sample encode an identical CDR3 as well.

The receptor comes from a woman in her seventies with active or convalescent COVID-19. The sample consisted of peripheral blood.

CDR3 DNA: TGCGCCAGCAGCTTGAGGGACAGGGATTCACCCCTCCACTTT. It is translated as CASSLRDRDSPLHF. The chain employs TRBV5-1 and TRBJ1-6; 9 bases are a match to TRBD1. The CDR3 contains 14 residues. V shed 1 base, J shed 8 bases, and the junction held 1 base outside the gene matches. Germline V gives CDR1 SGHRS, CDR2 YFSETQ.